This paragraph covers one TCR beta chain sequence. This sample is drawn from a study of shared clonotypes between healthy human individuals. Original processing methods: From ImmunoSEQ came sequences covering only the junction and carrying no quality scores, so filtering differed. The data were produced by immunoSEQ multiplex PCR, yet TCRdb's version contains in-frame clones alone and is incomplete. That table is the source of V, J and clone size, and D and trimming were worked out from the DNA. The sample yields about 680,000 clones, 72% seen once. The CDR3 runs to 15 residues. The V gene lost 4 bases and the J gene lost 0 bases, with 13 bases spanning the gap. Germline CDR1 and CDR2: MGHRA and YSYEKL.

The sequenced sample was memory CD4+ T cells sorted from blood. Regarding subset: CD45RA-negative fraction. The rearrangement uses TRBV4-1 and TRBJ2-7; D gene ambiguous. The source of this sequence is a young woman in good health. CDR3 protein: CASSPTERSSYEQYF. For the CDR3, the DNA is TGCGCCAGCAGCCCCACGGAGCGCAGCTCCTACGAGCAGTACTTC.